Listed below are T cell receptor beta chains from one sample, sequenced in a study of blood T cell repertoires in COVID-19. TCRdb keeps only in-frame clones here, not all; method: immunoSEQ multiplex PCR. The table has some 200,000 clones, approximately 88% seen once. Sequenced input: PBMCs or T cells enriched from blood (not recorded which). The receptors here all came from a man aged 18-30 years with acute COVID-19. Each CDR3 is given with its conserved first and last residue. A D gene is named only where the DNA matches it firmly. Clone size is given for some rows only: seen once, a few or many times, or a class if the clone is expanded.

D: -
J: TRBJ2-7
V: TRBV6-5
size: once
DNA: TGTGCCAGCAGTTACTCACAGGACTCCTACGAGCAGTACTTC
CDR3: CASSYSQDSYEQYF

D: -
J: TRBJ1-2
V: TRBV5-4
size: -
DNA: TGTGCCAGCAGCCCGAAGAGCCCTAACTATGGCTACACCTTC
CDR3: CASSPKSPNYGYTF

D: TRBD1
J: TRBJ2-6
V: TRBV5-1
size: -
DNA: TGCGCCAGCAGCGTCCCCCAGGACAGGTACGACTCTGGGGCCAACGTCCTGACTTTC
CDR3: CASSVPQDRYDSGANVLTF

D: TRBD2
J: TRBJ2-1
V: TRBV3-1/TRBV3-2
size: once
DNA: TGTGCCAGCAGCCATCGGACTAGCGGCTACAATGAGCAGTTCTTC
CDR3: CASSHRTSGYNEQFF

D: TRBD2
J: TRBJ2-7
V: TRBV6-5
size: -
DNA: TGTGCCAGCAGTACAGGGACTAGTGGGTACGAGCAGTACTTC
CDR3: CASSTGTSGYEQYF

D: -
J: TRBJ1-2
V: TRBV3-1/TRBV3-2
size: -
DNA: TGTGCCAGCAGCCAAGGAATCCGGGGCTACACCTTC
CDR3: CASSQGIRGYTF

D: TRBD1
J: TRBJ1-2
V: TRBV20-1
size: -
DNA: TGCAGTGCTAGGAGGGACAGTAGCTACACCTTC
CDR3: CSARRDSSYTF

D: TRBD1
J: TRBJ2-5
V: TRBV7-9
size: -
DNA: TGTGCCAGCAGGTCAACTTCGACAGGGGGTGTTGAGACCCAGTACTTC
CDR3: CASRSTSTGGVETQYF

D: -
J: TRBJ2-5
V: TRBV29-1
size: -
DNA: TGCAGCGTTAGTATAGACCAAGAGACCCAGTACTTC
CDR3: CSVSIDQETQYF

D: -
J: TRBJ1-1
V: TRBV14
size: -
DNA: TGTGCCAGCAGCCAAGATGGTATAAGGCAGGGGGCTTTCTTT
CDR3: CASSQDGIRQGAFF

D: TRBD1
J: TRBJ1-4
V: TRBV6-5
size: -
DNA: TGTGCCAGCAGTTACTACAGGGGTAGCGAAAAACTGTTTTTT
CDR3: CASSYYRGSEKLFF

D: -
J: TRBJ1-2
V: TRBV2
size: -
DNA: TGTGCCAGCAAGGCAGGGACTAACTATGGCTACACCTTC
CDR3: CASKAGTNYGYTF

D: -
J: TRBJ2-7
V: TRBV27
size: -
DNA: TGTGCCAGCAGTTTAAGTGGGAGTTACCCCTACGAGCAGTACTTC
CDR3: CASSLSGSYPYEQYF

D: TRBD1
J: TRBJ2-7
V: TRBV28
size: -
DNA: TGTGCCAGCAGTAATTCAGGGGACAGGGTGAGAGGATCCTACGAGCAGTACTTC
CDR3: CASSNSGDRVRGSYEQYF

D: -
J: TRBJ2-7
V: TRBV5-4
size: -
DNA: TGTGCCAGCAGCTTGGCACTGGGTAGCAGCGAGCAGTACTTC
CDR3: CASSLALGSSEQYF

D: -
J: TRBJ1-6
V: TRBV5-1
size: once
DNA: TGCGCCAGCAGCTTGTCTCTCAATTCACCCCTCCACTTT
CDR3: CASSLSLNSPLHF

D: -
J: TRBJ2-7
V: TRBV29-1
size: -
DNA: TGCAGCGTTGAAGATGGCAGGGGTGAGTCCTACGAGCAGTACTTC
CDR3: CSVEDGRGESYEQYF

D: TRBD2
J: TRBJ2-1
V: TRBV15
size: -
DNA: TGTGCCACCAGCAGAGATCGTGGCGGGAGTGATGAGCAGTTCTTC
CDR3: CATSRDRGGSDEQFF

D: TRBD1
J: TRBJ1-2
V: TRBV6-4
size: -
DNA: TGTGCCAGCAGTGCTAGACAGGGTGATGGCTACACCTTC
CDR3: CASSARQGDGYTF

D: -
J: TRBJ2-2
V: TRBV7-9
size: -
DNA: TGTGCCAGCAGCCCCCTTTCCGGGGAGCTGTTTTTT
CDR3: CASSPLSGELFF